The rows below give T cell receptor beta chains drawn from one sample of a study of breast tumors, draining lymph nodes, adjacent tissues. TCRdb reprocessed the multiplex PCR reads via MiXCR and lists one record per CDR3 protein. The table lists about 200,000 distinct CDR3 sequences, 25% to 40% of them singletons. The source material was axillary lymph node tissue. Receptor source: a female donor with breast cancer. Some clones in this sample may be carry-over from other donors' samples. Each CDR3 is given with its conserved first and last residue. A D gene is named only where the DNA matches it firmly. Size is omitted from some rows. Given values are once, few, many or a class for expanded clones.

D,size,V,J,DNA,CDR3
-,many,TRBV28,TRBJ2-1,TGTGCCAGCAGTCCCCTGGGGTATGTCGGCGAGCAGTTCTTC,CASSPLGYVGEQFF
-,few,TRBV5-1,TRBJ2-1,TGCGCCAGCAGCCCCGAAGGACTAATTAATAATGAGCAGTTCTTC,CASSPEGLINNEQFF
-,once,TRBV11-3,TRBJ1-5,TGTGCCAGCAGCCCCCGCGGGCCCCAATCGGGCGGGGAGCCCCAGCATTTT,CASSPRGPQSGGEPQHF
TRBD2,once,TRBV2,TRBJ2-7,TGTGCCAGCAGCTGGCCCCGGGGGGGAGCGACCTACGAGCAGTGCTTC,CASSWPRGGATYEQCF
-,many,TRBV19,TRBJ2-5,TGTGCCAGTAGTTTCCGGGACCGTGTCGGGACCCAGTACTTC,CASSFRDRVGTQYF
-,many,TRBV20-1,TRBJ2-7,TGCAGTGCTAGAGGGAGGGGACAGCCATCCTACGAGCAGTACTTC,CSARGRGQPSYEQYF
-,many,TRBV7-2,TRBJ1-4,TGTGCCAGCAGCTTAGAAAGCGAAAAACTGTTTTTT,CASSLESEKLFF
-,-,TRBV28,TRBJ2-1,TGTGCCACCTGGGGAGGCGGGGAATCCTACAATGAGCAGTTCTTC,CATWGGGESYNEQFF
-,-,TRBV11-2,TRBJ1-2,TGTGCCAGCAGCCTGGCAGGGGCTTCAGGTATGAACACCTTC,CASSLAGASGMNTF
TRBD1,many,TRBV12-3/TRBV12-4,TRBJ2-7,TGTGCCACGAAAGGACAGGTCCGGAACGAGCAGTACTTC,CATKGQVRNEQYF
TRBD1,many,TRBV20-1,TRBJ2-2,TGCAGTGCTGAGGACAGGAACTCCTACACCGGGGAGCTGTTTTTT,CSAEDRNSYTGELFF
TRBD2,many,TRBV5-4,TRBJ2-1,TGTGCCAGCAGTCCTCCAGCGGGGCATGAGCAGTTCTTC,CASSPPAGHEQFF
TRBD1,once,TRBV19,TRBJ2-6,TGTGCCAGTAGTATAGATCTGGGACAGGGGGCCAACGTCCTGACTTTC,CASSIDLGQGANVLTF
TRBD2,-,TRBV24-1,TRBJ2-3,TGTGCCACCAGCAGAGGGGGACTAGCGGGAGTGGACCCCACAGATACGCAGTATTTT,CATSRGGLAGVDPTDTQYF
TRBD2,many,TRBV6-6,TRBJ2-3,TGTGCCAGCAGTTACGGGTTAGCGGGGGGCCCAGATACGCAGTATTTT,CASSYGLAGGPDTQYF
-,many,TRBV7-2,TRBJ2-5,TGTGCCAGCAGCCCGCCCCCACGCCTAGCTCGGCAAGATACCCAGTACTTC,CASSPPPRLARQDTQYF
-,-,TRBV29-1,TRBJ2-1,TGCAGCGTTGTTTACTACTTAGGAGGCGTGGGCTACAATGAGCAGTTCTTC,CSVVYYLGGVGYNEQFF
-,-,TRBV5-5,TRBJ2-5,TGTGCCAGCAGCCTAGACACAGGTCCCCGGGAGACCCAGTACTTC,CASSLDTGPRETQYF
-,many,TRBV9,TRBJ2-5,TGTGCCAGCAGCGAGGGGACTCTATCGGCCGAGACCCAGTACTTC,CASSEGTLSAETQYF
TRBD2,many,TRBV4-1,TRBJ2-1,TGCGCCAGCAGTCCAAGATTACTAGCGGGGAGAAATGAGCAGTTCTTC,CASSPRLLAGRNEQFF
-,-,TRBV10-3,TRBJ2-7,TGTGCCATCAGGGACCCCACATTGAGGGAGCAGTACTTC,CAIRDPTLREQYF
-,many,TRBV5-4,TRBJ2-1,TGTGCCAGCAGTTACAGGGTCTTCTCCTACAATGAGCAGTTCTTC,CASSYRVFSYNEQFF
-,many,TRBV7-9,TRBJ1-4,TGTGCCAGCAGCTTAGGGACAGTAGCAACTAATGAAAAACTGTTTTTT,CASSLGTVATNEKLFF
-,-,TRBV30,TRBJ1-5,TGTGCCTGGATGTACGGCGGGAATCAGCCCCAGCATTTT,CAWMYGGNQPQHF
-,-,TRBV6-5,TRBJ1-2,TGTGCCAGCAGTCAAGCGGGTGTTTATGGCTACACCTTC,CASSQAGVYGYTF
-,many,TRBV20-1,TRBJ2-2,TGCAGTGCTGGCAGGGAATTTGGGGCCGGGGAGCTGTTTTTT,CSAGREFGAGELFF
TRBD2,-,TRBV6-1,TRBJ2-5,TGTGCCAGCAGTGACTGGGGGGGGGGAGAGACCCAGTACTTC,CASSDWGGGETQYF
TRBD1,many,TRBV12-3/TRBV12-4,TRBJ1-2,TGTGCCAGCAGTTCACAGACAGGGGCTAACTATGGCTACACCTTC,CASSSQTGANYGYTF
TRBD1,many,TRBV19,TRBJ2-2,TGTGCCAGTAGTATAGCCCTACTTCCGGGACAGGGGTCCGGGGAGCTGTTTTTT,CASSIALLPGQGSGELFF
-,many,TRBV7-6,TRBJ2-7,TGTGCCAGCCACTCTCGAGGCTACGAGCAGTACTTC,CASHSRGYEQYF
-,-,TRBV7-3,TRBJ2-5,TGTGCCAGCAGCCCCCGAGGAGGGGCGGGGCAAGAGACCCAGTACTTC,CASSPRGGAGQETQYF
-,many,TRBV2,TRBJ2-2,TGTGCCAGCAGGCTTGGTTCGTCACCACTCACCGGGGAGCTGTTTTTT,CASRLGSSPLTGELFF
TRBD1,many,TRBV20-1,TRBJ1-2,TGCAGTGCCCAGGACAGGGCTAACTATGGCTACACCTTC,CSAQDRANYGYTF
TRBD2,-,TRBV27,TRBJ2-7,TGTGCCAGCAGTTCCCGGTCTCTCACAAGGACTAGTAGGGTCTACGAGCAGTACTTC,CASSSRSLTRTSRVYEQYF
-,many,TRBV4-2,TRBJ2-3,TGTGCCAGCAGCCAAGGGGGTTATACGCAGTATTTT,CASSQGGYTQYF
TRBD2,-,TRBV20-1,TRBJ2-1,TGCAGTGCTAGAGTCGGGGCTAGCGGGACGTCGGGTAATGAGCAGTTCTTC,CSARVGASGTSGNEQFF
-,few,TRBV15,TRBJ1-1,TGTGCCACCAGAGACAGCTTACCGATTATGAACACTGAAGCTTTCTTT,CATRDSLPIMNTEAFF
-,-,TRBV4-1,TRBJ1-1,TGCGCCAGCAGCCAAGACTGGACGAACACTGAAGCTTTCTTT,CASSQDWTNTEAFF
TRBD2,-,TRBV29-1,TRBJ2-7,TGCAGACTTCAGGCGGGGGGCACCTACGAGCAGTACTTC,CRLQAGGTYEQYF
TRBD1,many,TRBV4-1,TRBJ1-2,TGCGCCAGCAGCCAAGATTACTCGAGCAGGGGGATTAGGGGCTACACCTTC,CASSQDYSSRGIRGYTF
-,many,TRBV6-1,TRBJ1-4,TGTGCCAGCAAGGTCCGTGTAGGGGATGAAAAACTGTTTTTT,CASKVRVGDEKLFF
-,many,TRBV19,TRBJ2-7,TGTGCCAGTAGCAGCCTCCGGAACTCCTACGAGCAGTACTTC,CASSSLRNSYEQYF
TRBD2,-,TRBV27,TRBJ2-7,TGTGCCAGCAGTTTTACTAGCGGGAGCACCTACGGGCAGTACTTC,CASSFTSGSTYGQYF
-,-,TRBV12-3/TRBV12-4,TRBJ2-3,TGTGCCAGCAGTATCACCCTCCTACCCACAGATACGCAGTATTTT,CASSITLLPTDTQYF
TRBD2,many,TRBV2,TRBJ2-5,TGTGCCAGCAGCCCCGGGACTAGCGAACAAGAGACCCAGTACTTC,CASSPGTSEQETQYF
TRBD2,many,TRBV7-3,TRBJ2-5,TGTGCCAGCAGCGAGACCCCGATCCGAAGACTAGCGGGCCCCCAAGAGACCCAGTACTTC,CASSETPIRRLAGPQETQYF
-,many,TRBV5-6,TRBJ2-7,TGTGCCAGCAGCTCTAACAGCAACCAGCAGTACTTC,CASSSNSNQQYF
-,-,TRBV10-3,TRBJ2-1,TGTGCCATCAGTACCGGGACCTCCTACAATGAGCAGTTCTTC,CAISTGTSYNEQFF
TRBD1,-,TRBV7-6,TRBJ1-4,TGTGCCAGCAGCAGACTACAGGGGAGGTTGGGGGAAAAACTGTTTTTT,CASSRLQGRLGEKLFF